Listed here are 5 T cell receptor beta chains from one sample, sequenced in a study of shared clonotypes between healthy human individuals. Clones were read by immunoSEQ multiplex PCR, and TCRdb kept only the in-frame ones, dropping some. Here the sample spans 1.6 million or so clones, approximately 98.5% being singletons. What was sequenced was naive CD4+ T cells sorted from blood. Regarding subset: CD45RA+ positively selected. All receptors come from a man aged 25-40 years in good health.

A remark on this clone: Other DNA sequences of this sample code for an identical CDR3. This sequence joins TRBV9 and TRBJ2-1; 11 bases align to TRBD2. J lost 2 bases, V lost 3 bases, and 1 base had no gene match. The CDR3 runs to 15 residues. Germline values: CDR1 SGDLS, CDR2 YYNGEE. CDR3 in amino acids: CASSATSGTYNEQFF. In DNA, the CDR3 is TGTGCCAGCAGCGCGACTAGCGGGACCTACAATGAGCAGTTCTTC.

The chain is built from TRBV7-9 and TRBJ2-2; 7 positions match TRBD1. Germline V gene sequence: CDR1 SEHNR, CDR2 FQNEAQ (reference sequence). The CDR3 runs 14 residues. V gave up 5 bases and J gave up 4 bases; unmatched junction bases: 4. The CDR3 here is CASSKTGPTGELFF. The CDR3 coding sequence is TGTGCCAGCAGCAAGACAGGGCCCACCGGGGAGCTGTTTTTT.

The table lists this clone with a count of one. The chain employs TRBV4-3 and TRBJ2-1; 11 bases match TRBD1. Germline V gene sequence: CDR1 LGHNA, CDR2 YSLEER. This CDR3 comprises 16 residues. Losses at the gene ends were 4 bases for V and 3 bases for J; bases not matched to a gene: 5. CDR3 protein: CASSPRDRGDYNEQFF. For the CDR3, the DNA is TGCGCCAGCAGCCCCCGGGACAGGGGGGACTACAATGAGCAGTTCTTC.

The genes are TRBV6-1 and TRBJ1-5; D is ambiguous. Germline-derived CDR1 and CDR2 are MNHNS and SASEGT. This CDR3 region has 13 residues. V gave up 7 bases and J gave up 3 bases, with 10 bases separating them. The CDR3 DNA reads as TGTGCCAGCACCCCGGGCGCCAATCAGCCCCAGCATTTT. Translated, it gives CASTPGANQPQHF.

This chain joins TRBV25-1 and TRBJ1-1; the match to TRBD1 covers 10 bases. Trimming cost V 8 bases and J 2 bases; bases outside gene matches: 5. This CDR3 comprises 14 residues. Per the germline V gene, CDR1 is MGHDK and CDR2 is SYGVNS. This CDR3 reads CASSKTGGNTEAFF. CDR3 nucleotide sequence: TGTGCCAGCTCCAAGACAGGGGGCAACACTGAAGCTTTCTTT.